The 30 T cell receptor beta chains presented below share a single source sample, sequenced in a study of T-cell memory formation after mild COVID-19. TCRdb reprocessed the 5' RACE reads with MiXCR, giving one entry per CDR3 protein. The sample carries some 40,000 distinct CDR3 sequences, about 7.3% recorded once. Source material: PBMCs or a T cell subset sorted from them (not recorded which). Receptors originate from a man in his late teens or twenties who had mild COVID-19 (a few samples of this study predate the infection). Cell type and time point are not known.

The chain has TRBV28 and TRBJ1-5; no firm D call. Between the trimmed V and J ends, which lost 2 bases and 6 bases, there was a span of 5 bases. The CDR3 extends over 12 amino acids. Germline V gene lookup returns CDR1 MDHEN and CDR2 SYDVKM. The CDR3 coding sequence is TGTGCCAGCAGTTTAGACATTCAGCCCCAGCATTTT. It codes for CASSLDIQPQHF.

This clonotype was counted between two and nine times. The CDR3 region is CASSASGGFYNEQFF. CDR3 coding DNA: TGTGCCAGCAGCGCCAGCGGGGGTTTCTACAATGAGCAGTTCTTC. This chain joins TRBV7-2 and TRBJ2-1; the match to TRBD2 covers 8 bases. V dropped 5 bases and J dropped 3; count of bases not matched to a gene: 6. CDR3 length equals 15 residues. CDR1 is SGHTA and CDR2 is FQGNSA in the germline V gene.

This clonotype occurred a few times. This sequence joins TRBV7-8 and TRBJ1-5, with D perhaps matching TRBD1 (6 bases). CDR1 is SGHVS, CDR2 FQNEAQ, per germline. V was shortened by 5 bases and J by 4 bases, with 15 bases between the two germline ends. The CDR3 is 15 residues long. This CDR3 is CASSISGTLNQPQHF. The CDR3 region has the DNA TGTGCCAGCAGCATATCCGGGACACTGAATCAGCCCCAGCATTTT.

This clonotype appeared many times. The J gene is TRBJ2-1, the V gene TRBV5-1; unclear D gene. This CDR3 region has 9 residues. V lost 5 bases and J lost 8, with 2 bases in between. Germline V lookup: CDR1 SGHRS, CDR2 YFSETQ. Here the CDR3 reads CASRYEQFF. The CDR3 nucleotides are TGCGCCAGCAGATATGAGCAGTTCTTC.

Only a few counts were recorded for this clonotype. The rearrangement links TRBV2 to TRBJ2-5; D is tentatively TRBD1 or TRBD2 (5 bases each). The ends were cut back, 5 bases at V and 1 base at J, with 11 bases in the middle. Germline V gives CDR1 SNHLY, CDR2 FYNNEI. This CDR3 spans 14 amino acids. The CDR3 DNA follows: TGTGCCAGCAGTTGGCAGGGACCCCAAGAGACCCAGTACTTC. Translation gives CASSWQGPQETQYF.

This clonotype was seen ten or more times. The chain recombines TRBV24-1 with TRBJ2-3; TRBD1 matches at 9 bases. After removal of 9 bases from V and 1 base from J, the junction contained 4 bases not matched to a gene. Germline V gives CDR1 KGHDR, CDR2 SFDVKD. This CDR3 has 14 residues. CDR3 nucleotide sequence: TGTGCCACCGCCGGACAGGGGCGCACAGATACGCAGTATTTT. Protein: CATAGQGRTDTQYF.

This clonotype appeared many times. V and J are TRBV20-1 and TRBJ2-2, with TRBD2 matching over 7 bases. In germline, CDR1 is DFQATT, CDR2 SNEGSKA (reference sequence). V was clipped by 7 bases and J by 1 base; unmatched bases: 6. This CDR3 is 14 amino acids long. CDR3 nucleotides: TGCAGTGTTTCGGCTAGCGGGAACACCGGGGAGCTGTTTTTT. It yields the protein CSVSASGNTGELFF.

This chain links TRBV6-5 with TRBJ2-3; 11 nucleotides agree with TRBD2. V shed 6 bases, J shed 4 bases, and the junction held 9 bases outside the gene matches. The CDR3 totals 16 residues. From germline, CDR1 is MNHEY and CDR2 SVGAGI. Here the CDR3 reads CASSSPTSGDPDTQYF. In nucleotides, the CDR3 is TGTGCCAGCAGCTCTCCGACTAGCGGGGACCCAGATACGCAGTATTTT.

This clonotype rates as medium-sized. The CDR3: CASRASGTWQEQYF. The CDR3 DNA reads as TGTGCCAGCCGTGCATCAGGGACATGGCAAGAGCAGTACTTC. The chain combines TRBV12-3 or TRBV12-4 with TRBJ2-7, with D possibly matching TRBD1 (6 bases). The CDR3 sequence is 14 residues long. V gave up 8 bases and J gave up 7 bases, with 21 bases separating them.

This clonotype has a count of ten or more. The chain couples TRBV5-1 to TRBJ2-1; the match to TRBD2 covers 7 bases. The CDR3 is made up of 15 amino acids. Germline V gives CDR1 SGHRS, CDR2 YFSETQ. The junction had 10 bases not matched to a gene; V was cut back by 4 bases and J by 6 bases. The CDR3 sequence is CASSLAGTISNEQFF. The DNA for the CDR3 is TGCGCCAGCAGCCTTGCGGGGACTATCTCCAATGAGCAGTTCTTC.

This clonotype came up a few times. The chain uses TRBV5-6 and TRBJ1-5; D not resolved. CDR1 SGHDT and CDR2 YYEEEE come from the germline V gene. V was clipped by 2 bases and J by 6 bases, with 12 bases between them. CDR3 length equals 14 residues. Here the CDR3 DNA reads TGTGCCAGCAGCTTAAGAAGATCTCTTCAGCCCCAGCATTTT. It codes for CASSLRRSLQPQHF.

This clonotype was detected many times. The chain joins TRBV21-1 to TRBJ2-5; the table assigns TRBD1, which was not confirmed against the DNA. TRBV21-1 is a listed pseudogene. The CDR3 is 17 residues long. Written as DNA, the CDR3 is TGTGCCAGCAGCAAAACGTCAAGGGGGGACCTCCAAGAGACCCAGTACTTC. It encodes CASSKTSRGDLQETQYF.

This clonotype was detected a few times. The V call is TRBV7-3, the J call TRBJ2-3; 11 bases map to TRBD2. Losses at the gene ends were 2 bases for V and 2 bases for J; bases not matched to a gene: 9. Germline lookup yields CDR1 SGHTA and CDR2 FQGTGA. This CDR3 is built from 18 residues. CDR3 amino acids: CASSLFLAGGPNTDTQYF. Here the CDR3 DNA reads TGTGCCAGCAGCTTATTTCTAGCGGGGGGACCTAACACAGATACGCAGTATTTT. Combining the CDR3 with reference TRBV7-3 and TRBJ2-3 gives the whole variable domain GAGVSQTPSNKVTEKGKYVELRCDPISGHTALYWYRQSLGQGPEFLIYFQGTGAADDSGLPNDRFFAVRPEGSVSTLKIQRTERGDSAVYLCASSLFLAGGPNTDTQYFGPGTRLTVL.

There are a few counts of this clonotype. This sequence joins TRBV5-5 and TRBJ2-4; TRBD2 might be the D (7 bases). Per germline, CDR1 SGHKS and CDR2 YYEKEE (reference sequence). CDR3 length: 17 amino acids. Trimming shortened V by 0 bases and J by 1 base, and 14 bases separated the two germline ends. CDR3 sequence: CASSLVGGGRAKNIQYF. In DNA form, the CDR3 reads TGTGCCAGCAGCTTGGTGGGAGGGGGAAGGGCCAAAAACATTCAGTACTTC.

This clonotype was seen only a few times. The rearrangement uses TRBV7-2 and TRBJ2-3; D is undetermined. Germline values: CDR1 SGHTA, CDR2 FQGNSA. The ends were cut back, 5 bases at V and 4 bases at J, with 13 bases in the middle. The CDR3 runs 14 residues. CDR3 coding DNA: TGTGCCAGCAGCCCCCCAGGAGTCCCAGATACGCAGTATTTT. It codes for CASSPPGVPDTQYF.

This clonotype showed up many times. This chain links TRBV5-1 with TRBJ1-1, with D hard to call. This CDR3 region has 13 residues. V lost 0 bases to trimming and J lost 1 base, with 4 bases between them. Germline lookup yields CDR1 SGHRS and CDR2 YFSETQ. CDR3: CASSLDPNTEAFF. The CDR3, as DNA: TGCGCCAGCAGCTTGGACCCGAACACTGAAGCTTTCTTT.

In this sample, this clonotype turned up many times. This sequence joins TRBV7-2 and TRBJ1-1; the D is unclear. Germline V gives CDR1 SGHTA, CDR2 FQGNSA. There are 14 residues in the CDR3. V was pared by 4 bases and J by 3 bases, with 12 bases between. The CDR3 sequence is CASSSGFMYTEAFF. As DNA, the CDR3 is TGTGCCAGCAGCTCAGGTTTCATGTACACTGAAGCTTTCTTT.

This clonotype was found a few times. The CDR3 protein is CASAPGLAEETQYF. CDR3 in DNA: TGCGCCAGCGCCCCGGGACTAGCGGAAGAGACCCAGTACTTC. V and J are TRBV5-1 and TRBJ2-5; 11 bases are a match to TRBD2. This CDR3 contains 14 residues. Germline CDR1 and CDR2: SGHRS and YFSETQ. V dropped 7 bases and J dropped 3; count of bases not matched to a gene: 5.

This clonotype was seen a few times. V and J are TRBV19 and TRBJ1-5; unclear D gene. V was shortened by 0 bases and J by 7 bases, with 10 bases between the two germline ends. CDR1 is LNHDA and CDR2 is SQIVND in the germline V gene (reference sequence). The CDR3 contains 14 residues. CDR3 protein: CASSIEGLGQPQHF. Here the CDR3 DNA reads TGTGCCAGTAGTATAGAAGGGCTAGGGCAGCCCCAGCATTTT.

J is TRBJ1-1 and V is TRBV6-2 or TRBV6-3; no reliable D call. The germline V gene has CDR1 MNHEY and CDR2 SVGEGT. Trimming stripped 2 bases from V and 4 bases from J, with 17 bases between. This CDR3 is built from 16 residues. The CDR3 reads CASSYHSGRSRTEAFF. The CDR3 nucleotides read TGTGCCAGCAGTTACCACAGTGGAAGGTCGCGCACTGAAGCTTTCTTT.

This clonotype was counted a few times. The rearrangement uses TRBV25-1 and TRBJ2-6; D perhaps matches TRBD1 (5 bases). Germline values: CDR1 MGHDK, CDR2 SYGVNS. CDR3 length: 15 residues. Trimming took 0 bases from V and 4 from J, leaving 7 bases between them. CDR3 residues: CASSEYGAGANVLTF. CDR3 DNA: TGTGCCAGCAGTGAATATGGGGCCGGGGCCAACGTCCTGACTTTC.

This clonotype came up a few times. The rearrangement uses TRBV20-1 and TRBJ2-3; 14 positions match TRBD2. Germline CDR1 and CDR2: DFQATT and SNEGSKA (reference sequence). The V segment lost 7 bases and the J segment 5 bases; nucleotides outside the gene matches: 8. The CDR3 covers 15 residues. CDR3 sequence reads: CSVTTSGGDRDTQYF. The CDR3 bases are TGCAGTGTAACGACTAGCGGGGGGGATCGAGATACGCAGTATTTT.

The J gene is TRBJ2-5, the V gene TRBV29-1, with D possibly matching TRBD1 (6 bases). CDR1 and CDR2 (germline): SQVTM, ANQGSEA. The V end lost 6 bases, the J end lost 6 bases, and 11 bases lay between the germline ends. The length of the CDR3 is 11 residues. This CDR3 reads CSVGQRQTQYF. For the CDR3, the DNA is TGCAGCGTAGGACAGCGCCAGACCCAGTACTTC.

This clonotype was detected ten times or more. The chain joins TRBV11-2 to TRBJ2-7; D gene uncertain. Trimming removed 3 bases from V and 0 bases from J, with 12 bases in between. Germline assignment: CDR1 SGHAT and CDR2 FQNNGV. The CDR3 loop spans 15 amino acids. CDR3 sequence reads: CASSFAPSGSYEQYV. The CDR3, as DNA: TGTGCCAGCAGCTTTGCCCCTTCGGGCTCCTACGAGCAGTACGTC.

This clonotype appeared a few times. The rearrangement joins TRBV7-2 to TRBJ1-6; D is ambiguous. This CDR3 comprises 13 residues. Germline V gives CDR1 SGHTA, CDR2 FQGNSA. V lost 4 bases to trimming and J lost 8 bases, with 9 bases between them. CDR3 DNA sequence: TGTGCCAGCAGCTCAAGCAGTTATTCACCCCTCCACTTT. Amino acids: CASSSSSYSPLHF.

This clonotype was counted many times. This chain links TRBV7-2 with TRBJ2-7; no definite D call. CDR1 is SGHTA, CDR2 FQGNSA, per germline. With 6 bases removed from V and 0 bases from J, the gap between germline ends came to 12 bases. CDR3 length: 14 amino acids. CDR3 sequence reads: CASSNGPDSYEQYF. CDR3 bases: TGTGCCAGCAGTAATGGGCCGGACTCCTACGAGCAGTACTTC.

This clonotype turned up a few times. The chain recombines TRBV5-4 with TRBJ2-5; 9 bases line up with TRBD1. V shed 0 bases and J 4 bases; nucleotides not matched to a gene: 7. Per the germline V gene, CDR1 is SGHNT and CDR2 is YYREEE (reference sequence). The CDR3 extends over 16 amino acids. The CDR3 is CASSLAGTGTGETQYF. CDR3 in DNA: TGTGCCAGCAGCTTGGCCGGGACAGGGACGGGAGAGACCCAGTACTTC.

This clonotype was observed many times. The chain uses TRBV12-3 or TRBV12-4 and TRBJ2-1; TRBD2 matches at 8 bases. V was clipped by 3 bases and J by 4 bases; unmatched bases: 5. The CDR3 contains 15 residues. CDR3 protein: CASSLPSGSYNEQFF. In DNA form, the CDR3 reads TGTGCCAGCAGTTTGCCTAGCGGGTCATACAATGAGCAGTTCTTC.

This clonotype showed up many times. This chain links TRBV7-8 with TRBJ2-2; D call uncertain. The CDR3 is 14 amino acids. Germline values: CDR1 SGHVS, CDR2 FQNEAQ. V was shortened by 6 bases and J by 1 base, with 9 bases between the two germline ends. CDR3 sequence: CASSLHQNTGELFF. CDR3 sequence (DNA): TGTGCCAGCAGTCTACATCAGAACACCGGGGAGCTGTTTTTT.

The genes are TRBV7-7 and TRBJ2-5; 8 nucleotides line up with TRBD2. The V segment lost 3 bases and the J segment 4 bases; nucleotides outside the gene matches: 10. The CDR3 has 16 amino acids. Per the germline V gene, CDR1 is SSHAT and CDR2 is FNYEAQ (reference sequence). The CDR3 DNA sequence: TGTGCCAGCAGCTTTGGAAGCGGGGGAAGTGGAGAGACCCAGTACTTC. Its protein is CASSFGSGGSGETQYF.